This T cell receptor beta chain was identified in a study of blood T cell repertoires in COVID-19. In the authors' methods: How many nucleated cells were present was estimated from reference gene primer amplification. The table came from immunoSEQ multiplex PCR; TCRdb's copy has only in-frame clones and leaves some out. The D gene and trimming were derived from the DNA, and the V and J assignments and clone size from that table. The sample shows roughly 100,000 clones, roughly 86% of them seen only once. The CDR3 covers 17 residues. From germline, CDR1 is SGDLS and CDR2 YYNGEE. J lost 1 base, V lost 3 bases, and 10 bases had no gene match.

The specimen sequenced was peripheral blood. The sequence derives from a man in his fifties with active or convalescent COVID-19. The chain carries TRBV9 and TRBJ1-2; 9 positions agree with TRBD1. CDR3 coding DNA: TGTGCCAGCAGCGGTGGGACAGGGCTACCAAATAACTATGGCTACACCTTC. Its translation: CASSGGTGLPNNYGYTF.